Below, 30 T cell receptor beta chains from the same sample are listed, as sequenced in a study of cytomegalovirus exposure and HLA in healthy donors. PCR involved 60 Vbeta and 13 Jbeta primers. The repertoire was sequenced with immunoSEQ multiplex PCR; TCRdb's copy has only in-frame clones and lacks some. This sample contains under 200,000 clones. Sequences were obtained from PBMCs. Source of these receptors: a man aged 30-40 years in good health and CMV-seronegative.

The gene calls are TRBV11-2 and TRBJ2-1; 8 positions agree with TRBD2. Germline V gives CDR1 SGHAT, CDR2 FQNNGV. After removal of 6 bases from V and 0 bases from J, the junction contained 7 bases not matched to a gene. The CDR3 has 16 residues. The CDR3 DNA reads as TGTGCCAGCAGGGGGTTAGCGGGAAGCTCCTACAATGAGCAGTTCTTC. As protein: CASRGLAGSSYNEQFF.

The rearrangement uses TRBV19 and TRBJ1-1; 11 positions agree with TRBD1. Germline CDR1 reads LNHDA; CDR2 reads SQIVND (reference sequence). The V gene end was trimmed by 5 bases and the J gene end by 3 bases; junction bases not matched to a gene: 5. The CDR3 sequence is 15 residues long. The chain's CDR3 is CASSLGTGGYTEAFF. CDR3 nucleotide sequence: TGTGCCAGTAGTCTTGGGACAGGGGGTTACACTGAAGCTTTCTTT.

The rearrangement links TRBV6-1 to TRBJ2-7; a weak D match, TRBD1 (7 bases). The V and J ends lost 5 bases and 0 bases respectively, with 14 bases between them. This CDR3 comprises 15 residues. CDR1 and CDR2 (germline): MNHNS, SASEGT. CDR3 protein: CASSSTGTFSYEQYF. The CDR3 region has the DNA TGTGCCAGCAGTTCGACAGGGACTTTCTCCTACGAGCAGTACTTC.

This chain joins TRBV5-8 and TRBJ1-2; 7 positions agree with TRBD1. The V segment lost 1 base and the J segment 7 bases; nucleotides outside the gene matches: 10. CDR1 and CDR2 (germline): SGHTS, YDEGEE. There are 15 residues in the CDR3. The CDR3 sequence: CASSLRGQPSRGYTF. In DNA, the CDR3 is TGTGCCAGCAGCTTGAGGGGACAGCCAAGCCGTGGCTACACCTTC. The complete variable domain, with remaining parts taken from reference TRBV5-8 and TRBJ1-2, reads EAGVTQSPTHLIKTRGQQATLRCSPISGHTSVYWYQQALGLGLQFLLWYDEGEERNRGNFPPRFSGRQFPNYSSELNVNALELEDSALYLCASSLRGQPSRGYTFGSGTRLTVV.

The chain recombines TRBV5-1 with TRBJ1-3; no clear D gene. This CDR3 has 17 residues. Germline V gene lookup returns CDR1 SGHRS and CDR2 YFSETQ. Trimming stripped 3 bases from V and 2 bases from J, with 18 bases between. The CDR3 nucleotides are TGCGCCAGCAGCTATGAGGTTTTTACCGAGGCTGGAAACACCATATATTTT. Translated: CASSYEVFTEAGNTIYF.

V usage is TRBV7-2 and J usage is TRBJ1-3, with D possibly being TRBD1 (5 bases). Trimming cost V 4 bases and J 0 bases, with 10 bases left between them. The V gene's germline CDR1 is SGHTA and CDR2 FQGNSA. The CDR3 has 15 residues. The CDR3 DNA is TGTGCCAGCAGCTCGGGACTCAGCTCTGGAAACACCATATATTTT. Translating gives CASSSGLSSGNTIYF.

The rearrangement uses TRBV14 and TRBJ2-7, with a weak D call TRBD1 (7 bases). CDR3 size: 15 residues. CDR1 SGHDN and CDR2 FVKESK come from the germline V gene. Trimming stripped 5 bases from V and 6 bases from J, with 20 bases between. The CDR3 sequence: CASSGRGPGGSEQYF. In DNA, the CDR3 is TGTGCCAGCAGCGGAAGGGGGCCCGGGGGTTCCGAGCAGTACTTC.

The chain is built from TRBV7-2 and TRBJ1-1; D gene uncertain. CDR3 size: 13 residues. Germline V gene lookup returns CDR1 SGHTA and CDR2 FQGNSA. V shed 0 bases and J shed 1 base, with 3 bases lying between them. The CDR3 spells CASSLAQNTEAFF. CDR3 sequence (DNA): TGTGCCAGCAGCTTAGCTCAGAACACTGAAGCTTTCTTT.

The chain is built from TRBV9 and TRBJ2-3; D call uncertain. This CDR3 spans 13 amino acids. Per the germline V gene, CDR1 is SGDLS and CDR2 is YYNGEE. The V and J ends lost 0 bases and 3 bases respectively, with 5 bases between them. In nucleotides, the CDR3 is TGTGCCAGCAGCGTAGGAGAAACAGATACGCAGTATTTT. It is translated as CASSVGETDTQYF.

The V gene is TRBV10-1, the J gene TRBJ2-7; D gene ambiguous. Germline-derived CDR1 and CDR2 are WNHNN and SYGVQD (reference sequence). The length of the CDR3 is 15 residues. V was shortened by 0 bases and J by 3 bases, with 12 bases between the two germline ends. CDR3 bases: TGCGCCAGCAGTGAGTCGTCCGGCGGCAGCTACGAGCAGTACTTC. This gives the protein CASSESSGGSYEQYF.

The rearrangement uses TRBV11-3 and TRBJ2-2; 8 nucleotides agree with TRBD2. This CDR3 has 15 amino acids. Germline V gives CDR1 SGHNT, CDR2 YENEEA. Trimming took 10 bases from V and 5 from J; bases not matched to a gene: 12. The CDR3 sequence is CATRLGGGRTGELFF. The CDR3 DNA reads TGTGCCACCAGATTAGGCGGGGGGCGGACCGGGGAGCTGTTTTTT.

This sequence joins TRBV27 and TRBJ2-7; TRBD1 is a possible D gene (6 bases). The V end lost 3 bases, the J end lost 1 base, and 13 bases lay between the germline ends. The CDR3 runs to 15 residues. Germline lookup yields CDR1 MNHEY and CDR2 SMNVEV (reference sequence). The CDR3 DNA follows: TGTGCCAGCAGTTTTCGGGGCAGGGGTTCCTACGAGCAGTACTTC. Translating it yields CASSFRGRGSYEQYF.

The V call is TRBV7-8, the J call TRBJ2-7; D may be TRBD2 (6 bases). Per the germline V gene, CDR1 is SGHVS and CDR2 is FQNEAQ. The V end was cut by 4 bases, the J end by 2 bases, with 15 bases between. The CDR3 covers 15 residues. CDR3 coding DNA: TGTGCCAGCAGCTCCTCGGCGGGGAGGACCTACGAGCAGTACTTC. Translation: CASSSSAGRTYEQYF.

The chain combines TRBV10-1 with TRBJ2-1, with D hard to call. With 0 bases removed from V and 8 bases from J, the gap between germline ends came to 8 bases. The CDR3 is 13 residues long. Germline V gives CDR1 WNHNN, CDR2 SYGVQD (reference sequence). CDR3 nucleotides: TGCGCCAGCAGTGAGTCTAGTAGCCATGAGCAGTTCTTC. It is translated as CASSESSSHEQFF.

The J gene is TRBJ2-1, the V gene TRBV6-5, with D possibly TRBD1 on 5 matching bases. This CDR3 region has 11 residues. V lost 8 bases and J lost 7, with 9 bases in between. CDR1 is MNHEY, CDR2 SVGAGI, per germline. The DNA for the CDR3 is TGTGCCAGCTGGCAGGGAAATGAGCAGTTCTTC. It codes for CASWQGNEQFF.

The gene calls are TRBV11-3 and TRBJ2-1, with D unresolved. Germline V gene data show CDR1 as SGHNT and CDR2 as YENEEA. Trimming removed 1 base from V and 4 bases from J, with 11 bases in between. The CDR3 sequence is 15 residues long. The CDR3 protein is CASSLVSAEYNEQFF. CDR3 DNA: TGTGCCAGCAGCTTAGTGTCTGCGGAGTACAATGAGCAGTTCTTC.

The rearrangement joins TRBV19 to TRBJ2-1, with a possible D match to TRBD2 (6 bases). CDR1 and CDR2 from the germline V gene are LNHDA and SQIVND (reference sequence). The ends were cut back, 8 bases at V and 0 bases at J, with 11 bases in the middle. CDR3 length: 14 amino acids. CDR3 protein: CASGVTSSYNEQFF. CDR3 sequence (DNA): TGTGCCAGTGGGGTGACTAGCTCCTACAATGAGCAGTTCTTC.

Concerning this clone itself: The junction differs from germline at one of its ends, possibly a read error. The V and J genes are TRBV7-9 and TRBJ2-1; the match to TRBD1 covers 7 bases. The CDR3 length is 13 residues. Germline V gene sequence: CDR1 SEHNR, CDR2 FQNEAQ (reference sequence). The chain's CDR3 is CASSLAEGAEQFF. The DNA of the CDR3 is TGTGCCAGCAGCCTAGCCGAGGGGGCTGAGCAGTTCTTC. The whole variable domain, remainder taken from reference TRBV7-9 and TRBJ2-1, is DTGVSQNPRHKITKRGQNVTFRCDPISEHNRLYWYRQTLGQGPEFLTYFQNEAQLEKSRLLSDRFSAERPKGSFSTLEIQRTEQGDSAMYLCASSLAEGAEQFFGPGTRLTVL.

The gene calls are TRBV6-5 and TRBJ1-2; D not certain. This CDR3 is built from 14 residues. Per the germline V gene, CDR1 is MNHEY and CDR2 is SVGAGI. The V end lost 5 bases, the J end lost 8 bases, and 18 bases lay between the germline ends. The CDR3 is CASSRARDLPGYTF. In nucleotides, the CDR3 is TGTGCCAGCAGTCGGGCGCGGGATCTCCCCGGCTACACCTTC.

This chain joins TRBV29-1 and TRBJ1-1, with 8 positions matching TRBD1. The CDR3 spans 14 residues. CDR1 and CDR2 (germline): SQVTM, ANQGSEA. J was trimmed by 5 bases and V by 6 bases; bases with no gene match: 11. CDR3 in DNA: TGCAGCGTCACACTTCAGGGGGCAGGGACTGAAGCTTTCTTT. It specifies CSVTLQGAGTEAFF.

The rearrangement links TRBV27 to TRBJ2-2; the match to TRBD1 covers 8 bases. Unmatched junction bases numbered 9, after V lost 9 bases and J lost 6 bases. The CDR3 is 14 amino acids. Germline values: CDR1 MNHEY, CDR2 SMNVEV (reference sequence). CDR3 bases: TGTGCCAGTAAGACAGGGGACGGGGCCGGGGAGCTGTTTTTT. It translates to CASKTGDGAGELFF.

The rearrangement joins TRBV18 to TRBJ2-2; D not resolved. CDR3 length equals 14 residues. The germline V and J ends were trimmed by 3 bases and 5 bases, with 10 bases remaining between them. In germline, CDR1 is KGHSH, CDR2 LQKENI. For the CDR3, the DNA is TGTGCCAGCTCACCTTCGGTTTTGACCGGGGAGCTGTTTTTT. Residues: CASSPSVLTGELFF.

The rearrangement links TRBV7-9 to TRBJ2-5; maybe TRBD1 (5 bases). The CDR3 runs to 14 residues. The ends were cut back, 1 base at V and 2 bases at J, with 8 bases in the middle. Germline assignment: CDR1 SEHNR and CDR2 FQNEAQ (reference sequence). This CDR3 is CASSLGPGQETQYF. The CDR3 DNA is TGTGCCAGCAGCTTAGGACCAGGGCAAGAGACCCAGTACTTC.

The V call is TRBV19, the J call TRBJ1-6; 8 bases map to TRBD1. Germline loops: CDR1 LNHDA, CDR2 SQIVND (reference sequence). The V gene end was trimmed by 10 bases and the J gene end by 7 bases; junction bases not matched to a gene: 6. The CDR3 sequence is 13 residues long. CDR3 sequence: CATEDRGNSPLHF. The CDR3 nucleotides read TGTGCCACCGAAGACAGGGGAAATTCACCCCTCCACTTT.

The chain uses TRBV4-1 and TRBJ2-3; TRBD1 agrees at 8 bases. CDR1 is MGHRA, CDR2 YSYEKL, per germline. The J segment lost 4 bases and the V segment lost 2 bases, leaving 5 bases of the junction unmatched. The CDR3 sequence is 15 residues long. In DNA, the CDR3 is TGCGCCAGCAGCCAAATGACAGGGGCGTCAGATACGCAGTATTTT. Translating it yields CASSQMTGASDTQYF.

V gene TRBV19 combines with J gene TRBJ2-1; no reliable D call. Germline loops: CDR1 LNHDA, CDR2 SQIVND (reference sequence). Trimming shortened V by 5 bases and J by 3 bases, and 8 bases separated the two germline ends. This CDR3 has 13 residues. The CDR3 region has the DNA TGTGCCAGTAGTGCAGTAAACTACAATGAGCAGTTCTTC. This sequence encodes CASSAVNYNEQFF.

V usage is TRBV7-2 and J usage is TRBJ2-3; D is perhaps TRBD2 (7 bases). Germline V gives CDR1 SGHTA, CDR2 FQGNSA. V was shortened by 5 bases and J by 5 bases, with 23 bases between the two germline ends. The CDR3 is 17 residues long. CDR3 in amino acids: CASSQLQGGEGIDTQYF. The CDR3 DNA is TGTGCCAGCAGCCAGTTACAAGGGGGGGAGGGAATAGATACGCAGTATTTT.

The chain uses TRBV7-2 and TRBJ1-3; D uncertain. Germline lookup yields CDR1 SGHTA and CDR2 FQGNSA. The germline V and J ends were trimmed by 2 bases and 0 bases, with 5 bases remaining between them. The CDR3 length is 14 residues. The CDR3 here is CASSLTDSGNTIYF. In DNA form, the CDR3 reads TGTGCCAGCAGCTTAACAGACTCTGGAAACACCATATATTTT.

The chain recombines TRBV6-1 with TRBJ2-7, with TRBD2 matching 9 bases. Trimming removed 1 base from V and 7 bases from J; junction bases left unmatched: 5. This CDR3 has 14 residues. Germline V gives CDR1 MNHNS, CDR2 SASEGT. The chain's CDR3 is CASSEEALAGEQYF. The CDR3 DNA is TGTGCCAGCAGTGAAGAGGCCCTAGCGGGAGAGCAGTACTTC.

J is TRBJ1-1 and V is TRBV29-1; maybe TRBD1 (6 bases). CDR1 and CDR2 from the germline V gene are SQVTM and ANQGSEA. Trimming cost V 5 bases and J 0 bases, with 22 bases left between them. This CDR3 has 17 amino acids. CDR3 protein: CSVIPGWQGRMNTEAFF. The CDR3 DNA is TGCAGCGTTATCCCCGGGTGGCAGGGGCGCATGAACACTGAAGCTTTCTTT.